These 20 T cell receptor beta chains came from one sample sequenced in a study of PD-L1 blockade in urothelial cancer. Assay: immunoSEQ multiplex PCR; the TCRdb copy retains only in-frame clones and omits some. This sample has about 29,000 clones; around 87% occur once, and the top ten carry about 3%. Sequencing was performed on PBMCs, taken around atezolizumab (anti-PD-L1) treatment. These receptors all stem from a man between 50 and 59 years old with urothelial cancer.

This clone was seen once. The CDR3 spells CASSWAGAGTEAFF. CDR3 sequence (DNA): TGTGCCAGCAGTTGGGCAGGGGCGGGCACTGAAGCTTTCTTT. This chain connects TRBV27 to TRBJ1-1, with D maybe TRBD1 (6 bases). This CDR3 has 14 residues. CDR1 and CDR2 from the germline V gene are MNHEY and SMNVEV (reference sequence). Between the trimmed V and J ends, which lost 4 bases and 4 bases, there was a span of 13 bases.

The chain has TRBV6-5 and TRBJ1-1; TRBD1 matches 7 bases. The CDR3 covers 15 residues. Germline CDR1 reads MNHEY; CDR2 reads SVGAGI. Germline trimming cut 2 bases from V and 0 bases from J; bases unmatched to any gene: 3. CDR3 coding DNA: TGTGCCAGCAGTTACAGGGGGCGAGTGAACACTGAAGCTTTCTTT. Translation gives CASSYRGRVNTEAFF.

This clone was counted a single time. The chain joins TRBV7-8 to TRBJ2-7; 9 bases align to TRBD2. Trimming cost V 8 bases and J 3 bases; bases outside gene matches: 8. Germline CDR1 reads SGHVS; CDR2 reads FQNEAQ. The CDR3 runs 14 residues. CDR3 in DNA: TGTGCCAGCGGCCCTTGGACTAGCGTCTACGAGCAGTACTTC. Protein sequence: CASGPWTSVYEQYF.

The chain joins TRBV29-1 to TRBJ1-1; tentative D call: TRBD1 (5 bases). The CDR3 loop spans 12 amino acids. CDR1 is SQVTM, CDR2 ANQGSEA, per germline. Trimming pared 7 bases from V and 5 bases from J, leaving 14 bases between. The CDR3 loop reads CSATLRGTEAFF. DNA of the CDR3: TGCAGCGCCACCCTCCGGGGGACTGAAGCTTTCTTT. Full variable domain (missing parts from reference TRBV29-1 and TRBJ1-1): SAVISQKPSRDICQRGTSLTIQCQVDSQVTMMFWYRQQPGQSLTLIATANQGSEATYESGFVIDKFPISRPNLTFSTLTVSNMSPEDSSIYLCSATLRGTEAFFGQGTRLTVV.

The rearrangement joins TRBV5-6 to TRBJ2-4; 13 nucleotides line up with TRBD2. J was trimmed by 3 bases and V by 7 bases; bases with no gene match: 16. The CDR3 is made up of 19 amino acids. CDR1 SGHDT and CDR2 YYEEEE come from the germline V gene. The CDR3 DNA reads TGTGCCAGCCATTCCCGGACTAGCGGGAGCGGGACTAGCAAAAACATTCAGTACTTC. It codes for CASHSRTSGSGTSKNIQYF.

V usage is TRBV10-3 and J usage is TRBJ2-3; D perhaps matches TRBD2 (5 bases). Germline V CDR1 and CDR2: ENHRY, SYGVKD. This CDR3 is 13 amino acids long. V gave up 2 bases and J gave up 3 bases, with 6 bases separating them. This CDR3 reads CAISERGTDTQYF. The CDR3 DNA reads as TGTGCCATCAGTGAGCGGGGAACAGATACGCAGTATTTT.

This chain links TRBV19 with TRBJ2-1, with 10 bases lining up with TRBD2. This CDR3 region has 16 residues. Germline CDR1 and CDR2: LNHDA and SQIVND (reference sequence). J was trimmed by 7 bases and V by 5 bases; bases with no gene match: 11. CDR3 sequence reads: CASSPGGAGGPNEQFF. CDR3 nucleotide sequence: TGTGCCAGTAGTCCCGGAGGAGCGGGAGGGCCAAATGAGCAGTTCTTC.

The CDR3 reads CASNKDSFSTDTQYF. CDR3 coding DNA: TGTGCCAGCAACAAGGACAGTTTCAGCACAGATACGCAGTATTTT. The rearrangement links TRBV2 to TRBJ2-3; tentative D call: TRBD1 (6 bases). The germline V gene has CDR1 SNHLY and CDR2 FYNNEI. The CDR3 has 15 residues. Trimming removed 7 bases at V and 0 bases at J, with 14 bases between.

The chain is built from TRBV30 and TRBJ2-3; D may be TRBD2 (5 bases). V was cut by 3 bases and J by 8 bases, with 9 bases left in between. CDR3 size: 11 residues. Germline CDR1 and CDR2: GTSNPN and SVGIG (reference sequence). This CDR3 is CAWSPTSTQYF. CDR3 DNA: TGTGCCTGGAGCCCTACTAGTACGCAGTATTTT.

The chain has TRBV14 and TRBJ1-2; no firm D call. V lost 1 base and J lost 8, with 11 bases in between. In germline, CDR1 is SGHDN, CDR2 FVKESK. The CDR3 is 13 residues long. The CDR3 protein is CASSQARPGGYTF. Here the CDR3 DNA reads TGTGCCAGCAGCCAAGCGAGGCCTGGGGGCTACACCTTC. Together with reference TRBV14 and TRBJ1-2, the CDR3 gives the full variable domain: EAGVTQFPSHSVIEKGQTVTLRCDPISGHDNLYWYRRVMGKEIKFLLHFVKESKQDESGMPNNRFLAERTGGTYSTLKVQPAELEDSGVYFCASSQARPGGYTFGSGTRLTVV.

J is TRBJ2-7 and V is TRBV11-3; 8 nucleotides match TRBD1. The length of the CDR3 is 14 residues. The V and J ends lost 5 bases and 4 bases, in that order; junction bases with no gene match: 7. CDR1 SGHNT and CDR2 YENEEA come from the germline V gene. The CDR3 reads CASSPPGQVYEQYF. CDR3 coding DNA: TGTGCCAGCAGCCCCCCGGGACAGGTGTACGAGCAGTACTTC.

Only one count was recorded for this clone. The chain carries TRBV7-3 and TRBJ2-1; 8 positions match TRBD2. The CDR3 runs 15 residues. CDR1 and CDR2 from the germline V gene are SGHTA and FQGTGA. Unmatched junction bases numbered 9, after V lost 4 bases and J lost 7 bases. The CDR3 DNA is TGTGCCAGCAGCTCCACGGGGGGGAATTCGAATGAGCAGTTCTTC. Protein sequence: CASSSTGGNSNEQFF.

The CDR3 sequence: CASSRPSRWGEQFF. CDR3 nucleotide sequence: TGTGCCAGCAGTCGTCCTAGCCGGTGGGGTGAGCAGTTCTTC. The chain combines TRBV6-5 with TRBJ2-1, with D perhaps TRBD2 (5 bases). The germline CDR1 and CDR2 sequences are MNHEY and SVGAGI. The ends were cut back, 5 bases at V and 9 bases at J, with 17 bases in the middle. The CDR3 extends over 14 amino acids.

The rearrangement links TRBV18 to TRBJ2-5, with D unresolved. Germline V gives CDR1 KGHSH, CDR2 LQKENI. This CDR3 is 13 amino acids long. Trimming cost V 3 bases and J 1 base, with 6 bases left between them. The CDR3, as DNA: TGTGCCAGCTCACCGCTAGGCCAAGAGACCCAGTACTTC. Protein: CASSPLGQETQYF.

The CDR3 region has the DNA TGCAGCTTCAACTTTCGAAGGGGGACAGTTGGAACTGAAGCTTTCTTT. Encoded protein: CSFNFRRGTVGTEAFF. The J gene is TRBJ1-1, the V gene TRBV29-1; 7 bases are a match to TRBD1. Germline V CDR1 and CDR2: SQVTM, ANQGSEA. The CDR3 consists of 16 residues. V lost 8 bases and J lost 5; bases outside the gene matches: 20.

The rearrangement joins TRBV27 to TRBJ1-1, with D possibly TRBD1 on 6 matching bases. Germline V gene lookup returns CDR1 MNHEY and CDR2 SMNVEV (reference sequence). Trimming took off 8 bases at V and 3 bases at J, with 16 bases between the two ends. The CDR3 is 14 amino acids. CDR3 nucleotide sequence: TGTGCCAGCCAACGGGGCAGGGGAGACACTGAAGCTTTCTTT. The encoded protein is CASQRGRGDTEAFF.

Worth noting for this clone: A read error may produce the germline difference seen at one junction end. The chain combines TRBV30 with TRBJ2-7; 10 bases map to TRBD1. CDR3 length: 12 residues. In germline, CDR1 is GTSNPN, CDR2 SVGIG (reference sequence). CDR3 DNA sequence: TGTGCCTGGATAAAGGGGACAGGGGATACGAACTTC. It yields the protein CAWIKGTGDTNF.

V gene TRBV2 combines with J gene TRBJ1-2; a possible D gene is TRBD1 (6 bases). The CDR3 is made up of 14 amino acids. The V end lost 0 bases, the J end lost 9 bases, and 14 bases lay between the germline ends. The germline V gene encodes CDR1 SNHLY and CDR2 FYNNEI. In nucleotides, the CDR3 is TGTGCCAGCAGTGAAGCGCGGCAGGGGAAGAGCTACACCTTC. Translated, it gives CASSEARQGKSYTF.

V is TRBV7-9 and J is TRBJ2-3; TRBD2 matches at 7 bases. From germline, CDR1 is SEHNR and CDR2 FQNEAQ (reference sequence). V was clipped by 5 bases and J by 4 bases; unmatched bases: 9. The CDR3 consists of 15 residues. The CDR3: CASSPREALPDTQYF. The CDR3 DNA reads as TGTGCCAGCAGCCCCCGGGAGGCGTTACCAGATACGCAGTATTTT.

The chain combines TRBV27 with TRBJ2-1; tentative D call: TRBD2 (6 bases). The CDR3 totals 16 residues. CDR1 MNHEY and CDR2 SMNVEV come from the germline V gene (reference sequence). Trimming removed 4 bases from V and 0 bases from J, with 13 bases in between. The CDR3 reads CASSSGLSGSYNEQFF. In DNA form, the CDR3 reads TGTGCCAGCAGTTCTGGCCTTAGCGGCTCCTACAATGAGCAGTTCTTC.